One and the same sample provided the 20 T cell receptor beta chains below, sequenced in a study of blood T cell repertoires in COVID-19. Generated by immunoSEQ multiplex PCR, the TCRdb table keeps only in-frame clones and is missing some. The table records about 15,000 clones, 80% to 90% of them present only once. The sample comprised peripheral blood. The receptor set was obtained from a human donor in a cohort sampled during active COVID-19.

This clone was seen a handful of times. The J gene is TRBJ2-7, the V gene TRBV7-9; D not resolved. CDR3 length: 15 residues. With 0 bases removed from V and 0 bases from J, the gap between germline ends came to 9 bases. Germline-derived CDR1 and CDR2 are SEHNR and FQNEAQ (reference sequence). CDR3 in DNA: TGTGCCAGCAGCTTAGCGAGCACTCTCTCCTACGAGCAGTACTTC. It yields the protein CASSLASTLSYEQYF. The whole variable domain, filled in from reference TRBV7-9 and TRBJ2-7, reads DTGVSQNPRHKITKRGQNVTFRCDPISEHNRLYWYRQTLGQGPEFLTYFQNEAQLEKSRLLSDRFSAERPKGSFSTLEIQRTEQGDSAMYLCASSLASTLSYEQYFGPGTRLTVT.

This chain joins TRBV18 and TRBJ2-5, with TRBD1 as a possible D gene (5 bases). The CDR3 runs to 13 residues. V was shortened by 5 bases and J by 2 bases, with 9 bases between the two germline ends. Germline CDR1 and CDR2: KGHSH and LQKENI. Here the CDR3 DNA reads TGTGCCAGCTCAGCGACAGCTCAAGAGACCCAGTACTTC. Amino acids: CASSATAQETQYF.

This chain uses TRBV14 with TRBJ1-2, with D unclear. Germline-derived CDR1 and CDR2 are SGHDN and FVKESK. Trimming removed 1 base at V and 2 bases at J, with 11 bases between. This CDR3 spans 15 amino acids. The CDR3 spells CASSQGFGGNYGYTF. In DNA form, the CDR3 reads TGTGCCAGCAGCCAAGGGTTTGGAGGGAACTATGGCTACACCTTC.

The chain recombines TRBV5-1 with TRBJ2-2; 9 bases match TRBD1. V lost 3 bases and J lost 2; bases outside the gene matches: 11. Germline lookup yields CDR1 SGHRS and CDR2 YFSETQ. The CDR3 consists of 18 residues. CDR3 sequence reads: CASSSGLNRGRNTGELFF. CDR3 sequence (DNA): TGCGCCAGCAGCTCGGGGCTAAACAGGGGGCGCAACACCGGGGAGCTGTTTTTT. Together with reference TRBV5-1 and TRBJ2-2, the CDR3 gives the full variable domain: KAGVTQTPRYLIKTRGQQVTLSCSPISGHRSVSWYQQTPGQGLQFLFEYFSETQRNKGNFPGRFSGRQFSNSRSEMNVSTLELGDSALYLCASSSGLNRGRNTGELFFGEGSRLTVL.

This CDR3 is CASSYAPTDGVYGYTF. For the CDR3, the DNA is TGTGCCAGCAGTTACGCGCCGACAGACGGTGTTTATGGCTACACCTTC. This chain links TRBV6-2 or TRBV6-3 with TRBJ1-2; D might be TRBD1 (5 bases). CDR1 is MNHEY and CDR2 is SVGEGT in the germline V gene. The CDR3 covers 16 residues. Deletions cut 2 bases from V and 5 bases from J, with 18 bases between.

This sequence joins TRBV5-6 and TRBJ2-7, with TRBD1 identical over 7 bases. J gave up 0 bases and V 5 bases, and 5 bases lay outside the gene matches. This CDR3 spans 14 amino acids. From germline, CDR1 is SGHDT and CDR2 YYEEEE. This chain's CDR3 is CASSMTGSSYEQYF. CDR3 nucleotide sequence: TGTGCCAGCAGTATGACAGGGAGCTCCTACGAGCAGTACTTC.

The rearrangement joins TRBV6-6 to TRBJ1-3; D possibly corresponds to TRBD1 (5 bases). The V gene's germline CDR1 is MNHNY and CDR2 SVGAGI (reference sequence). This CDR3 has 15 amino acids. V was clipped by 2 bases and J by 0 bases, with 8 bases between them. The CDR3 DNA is TGTGCCAGCAGTTACGCCCAGGGCTCTGGAAACACCATATATTTT. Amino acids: CASSYAQGSGNTIYF.

CDR3 sequence reads: CASSQNGLAGGGTDTQYF. The CDR3 DNA is TGTGCCAGCAGCCAGAATGGGCTAGCGGGAGGAGGAACAGATACGCAGTATTTT. This chain connects TRBV3-1 (or the pseudogene TRBV3-2) to TRBJ2-3; TRBD2 aligns across 11 bases. In germline, CDR1 is LGHDT, CDR2 YNNKEL (reference sequence). The V gene end was trimmed by 3 bases and the J gene end by 3 bases; junction bases not matched to a gene: 11. CDR3 length: 18 amino acids.

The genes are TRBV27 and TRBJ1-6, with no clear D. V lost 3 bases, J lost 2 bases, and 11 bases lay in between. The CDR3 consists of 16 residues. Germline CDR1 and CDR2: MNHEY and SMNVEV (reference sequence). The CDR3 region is CASSLGGLTYNSPLHF. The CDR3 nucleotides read TGTGCCAGCAGTTTGGGAGGGCTAACCTATAATTCACCCCTCCACTTT.

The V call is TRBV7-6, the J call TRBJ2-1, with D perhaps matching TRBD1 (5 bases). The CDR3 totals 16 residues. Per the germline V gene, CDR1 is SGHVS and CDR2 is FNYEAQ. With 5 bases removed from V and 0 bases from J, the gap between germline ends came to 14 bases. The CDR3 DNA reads TGTGCCAGCAGCCTGAATCAGGGAATCTCCTACAATGAGCAGTTCTTC. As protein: CASSLNQGISYNEQFF.

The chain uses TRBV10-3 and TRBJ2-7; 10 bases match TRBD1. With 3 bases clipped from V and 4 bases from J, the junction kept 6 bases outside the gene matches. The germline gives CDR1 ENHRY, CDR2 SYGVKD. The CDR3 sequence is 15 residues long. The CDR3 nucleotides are TGTGCCATCAGTGAAGGAGGACAGGGGGGGTACGAGCAGTACTTC. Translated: CAISEGGQGGYEQYF.

CDR3 DNA: TGTGCCAGTAGTATAAAGGGACTAGCGGAGAATGAGCAGTTCTTC. It translates to CASSIKGLAENEQFF. The chain is built from TRBV19 and TRBJ2-1, with 11 positions matching TRBD2. V lost 2 bases to trimming and J lost 7 bases; unmatched junction nucleotides: 4. Germline loops: CDR1 LNHDA, CDR2 SQIVND (reference sequence). The CDR3 has 15 amino acids.

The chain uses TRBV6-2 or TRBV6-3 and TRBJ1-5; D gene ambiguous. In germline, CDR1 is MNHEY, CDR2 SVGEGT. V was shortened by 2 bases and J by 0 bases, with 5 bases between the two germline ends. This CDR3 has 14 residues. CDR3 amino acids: CASSYAGSNQPQHF. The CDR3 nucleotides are TGTGCCAGCAGTTACGCGGGTAGCAATCAGCCCCAGCATTTT.

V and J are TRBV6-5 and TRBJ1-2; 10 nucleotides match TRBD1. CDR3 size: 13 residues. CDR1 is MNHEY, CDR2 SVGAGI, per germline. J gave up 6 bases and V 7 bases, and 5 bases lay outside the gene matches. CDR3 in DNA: TGTGCCAGCACCCTAGACAGGGGGCATGGCTACACCTTC. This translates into CASTLDRGHGYTF.

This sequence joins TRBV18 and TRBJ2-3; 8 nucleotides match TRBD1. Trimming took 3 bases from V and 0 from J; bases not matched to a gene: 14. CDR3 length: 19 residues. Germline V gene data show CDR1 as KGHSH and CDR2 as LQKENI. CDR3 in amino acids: CASSPAYSDREKSTDTQYF. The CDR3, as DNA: TGTGCCAGCTCACCTGCTTATTCGGACAGGGAAAAGAGCACAGATACGCAGTATTTT. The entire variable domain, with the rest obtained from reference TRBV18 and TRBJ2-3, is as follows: NAGVMQNPRHLVRRRGQEARLRCSPMKGHSHVYWYRQLPEEGLKFMVYLQKENIIDESGMPKERFSAEFPKEGPSILRIQQVVRGDSAAYFCASSPAYSDREKSTDTQYFGPGTRLTVL.

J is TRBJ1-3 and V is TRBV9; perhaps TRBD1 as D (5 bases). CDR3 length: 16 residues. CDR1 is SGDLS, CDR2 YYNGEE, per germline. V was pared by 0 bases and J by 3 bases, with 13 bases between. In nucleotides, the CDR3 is TGTGCCAGCAGCGTAGATGGCGGGACGCTTGGAAACACCATATATTTT. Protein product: CASSVDGGTLGNTIYF.

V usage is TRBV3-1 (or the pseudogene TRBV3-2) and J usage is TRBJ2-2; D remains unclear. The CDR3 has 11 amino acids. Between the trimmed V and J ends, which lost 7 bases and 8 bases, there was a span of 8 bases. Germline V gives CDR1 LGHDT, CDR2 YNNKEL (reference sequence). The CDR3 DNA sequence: TGTGCCAGCACCTCCCGGGGGGAGCTGTTTTTT. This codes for CASTSRGELFF.

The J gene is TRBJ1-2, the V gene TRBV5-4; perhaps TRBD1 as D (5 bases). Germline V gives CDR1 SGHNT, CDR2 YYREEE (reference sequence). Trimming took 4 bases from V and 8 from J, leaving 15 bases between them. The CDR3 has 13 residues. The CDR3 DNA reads TGTGCCAGCAGCCCGGGAGGGGCGAGGGGCTACACCTTC. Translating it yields CASSPGGARGYTF.

The DNA for the CDR3 is TGTGCCAGCGTTTGGACTAGCGGTTACAATGAGCAGTTCTTC. It translates to CASVWTSGYNEQFF. This chain joins TRBV2 and TRBJ2-1, with TRBD2 matching 10 bases. Trimming took 8 bases from V and 4 from J; bases not matched to a gene: 5. This CDR3 comprises 14 residues. The germline V gene encodes CDR1 SNHLY and CDR2 FYNNEI.

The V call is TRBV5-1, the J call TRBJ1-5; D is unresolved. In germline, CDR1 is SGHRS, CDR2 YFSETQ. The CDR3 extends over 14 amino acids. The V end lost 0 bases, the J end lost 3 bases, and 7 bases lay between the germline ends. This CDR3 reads CASSLGPINQPQHF. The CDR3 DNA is TGCGCCAGCAGCTTGGGGCCGATCAATCAGCCCCAGCATTTT.